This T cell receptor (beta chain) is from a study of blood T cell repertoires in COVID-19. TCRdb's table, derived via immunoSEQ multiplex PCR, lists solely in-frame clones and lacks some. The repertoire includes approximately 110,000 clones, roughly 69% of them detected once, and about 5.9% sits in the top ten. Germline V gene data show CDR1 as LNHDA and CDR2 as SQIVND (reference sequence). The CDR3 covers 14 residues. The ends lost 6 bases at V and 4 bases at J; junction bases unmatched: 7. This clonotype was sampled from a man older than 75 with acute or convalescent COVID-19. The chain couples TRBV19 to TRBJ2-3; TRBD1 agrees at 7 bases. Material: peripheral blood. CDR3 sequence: CASRVTGNSDTQYF. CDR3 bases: TGTGCCAGTAGGGTGACAGGGAATTCAGATACGCAGTATTTT.